The TCR beta chain described here comes from a study of chemoradiotherapy in HPV16-positive cancers. Clones were sequenced by immunoSEQ multiplex PCR, and TCRdb holds only the in-frame ones, with some missing. The profile shows about 10,000 clones, 91% of them singletons. CDR1 is SQVTM, CDR2 ANQGSEA, per germline. The CDR3 runs to 16 residues. Trimming pared 7 bases from V and 2 bases from J, leaving 23 bases between. The receptor was isolated from a human donor with HPV-associated anogenital cancer. V and J are TRBV29-1 and TRBJ1-1, with D unclear. Sample: blood, taken from a patient who underwent chemoradiotherapy. CDR3 region: CSGLEGVGGLNTEAFF. DNA for the CDR3: TGCAGCGGCTTAGAGGGAGTAGGCGGCCTAAACACTGAAGCTTTCTTT.